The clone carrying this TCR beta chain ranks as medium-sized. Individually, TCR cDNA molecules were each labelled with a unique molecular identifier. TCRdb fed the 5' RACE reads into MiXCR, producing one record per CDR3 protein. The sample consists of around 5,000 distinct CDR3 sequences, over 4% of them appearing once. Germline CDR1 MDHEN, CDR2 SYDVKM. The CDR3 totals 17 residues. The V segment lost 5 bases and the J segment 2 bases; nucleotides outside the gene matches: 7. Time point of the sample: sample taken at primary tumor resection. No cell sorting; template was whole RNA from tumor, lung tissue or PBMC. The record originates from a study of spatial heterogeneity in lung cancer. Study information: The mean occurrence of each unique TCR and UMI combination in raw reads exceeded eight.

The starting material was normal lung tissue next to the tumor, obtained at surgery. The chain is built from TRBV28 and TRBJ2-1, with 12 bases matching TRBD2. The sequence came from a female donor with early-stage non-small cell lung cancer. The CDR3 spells CASSVGLAGSTYNEQFF. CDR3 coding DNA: TGTGCCAGCAGTGTGGGACTAGCGGGTTCCACCTACAATGAGCAGTTCTTC.